A selection of T cell receptor beta chains follows, all from one sample in a study of blood T cell repertoires in COVID-19. Here immunoSEQ multiplex PCR was the method, and the copy in TCRdb shows in-frame clones only, minus some. The sample has 60,000 to 70,000 clones; around 86% are singletons. Sequenced material: peripheral blood. Receptor source: a woman aged 55-70 years with acute or convalescent COVID-19. The CDR3 runs from the conserved cysteine through the conserved F or W. The D gene is left open where the match is weak. Rows give clone size only sometimes, using once, few, many, or a class for an expanded clone.

CDR3: CASNIYQPQHF
DNA: TGTGCCAGCAACATTTACCAGCCCCAGCATTTT
V: TRBV5-6
D: -
J: TRBJ1-5
size: -

CDR3: CASSFRQGNYEQYF
DNA: TGCGCCAGCAGCTTCCGACAGGGAAACTACGAGCAGTACTTC
V: TRBV5-1
D: TRBD1
J: TRBJ2-7
size: -

CDR3: CASSQRLAYEQYF
DNA: TGTGCCAGCAGCCAAAGGCTAGCGTACGAGCAGTACTTC
V: TRBV4-2
D: -
J: TRBJ2-7
size: -

CDR3: CASSPLGFNQPQHF
DNA: TGTGCCAGCAGCCCCCTAGGATTCAATCAGCCCCAGCATTTT
V: TRBV4-2
D: -
J: TRBJ1-5
size: -

CDR3: CAWSVGGDHYEQYF
DNA: TGTGCCTGGAGTGTTGGTGGAGATCACTACGAGCAGTACTTC
V: TRBV30
D: -
J: TRBJ2-7
size: -

CDR3: CATSDSTGSYSSYNEQFF
DNA: TGTGCCACCAGTGACTCAACAGGGTCTTATAGCTCCTACAATGAGCAGTTCTTC
V: TRBV24-1
D: -
J: TRBJ2-1
size: -

CDR3: CASRTGYYETQYF
DNA: TGTGCCAGCAGAACAGGGTACTACGAGACCCAGTACTTC
V: TRBV2
D: -
J: TRBJ2-5
size: -

CDR3: CATGGGAEHEQYF
DNA: TGTGCCACCGGGGGGGGAGCTGAGCACGAGCAGTACTTC
V: TRBV10-3
D: TRBD2
J: TRBJ2-7
size: -

CDR3: CASSEDREYSPLHF
DNA: TGTGCCAGTTCTGAGGACAGGGAATACTCACCCCTCCACTTT
V: TRBV27
D: TRBD1
J: TRBJ1-6
size: -

CDR3: CASSSVGGIGTDTQYF
DNA: TGTGCCAGCAGCTCCGTCGGGGGAATTGGAACAGATACGCAGTATTTT
V: TRBV11-3
D: -
J: TRBJ2-3
size: once

CDR3: CSVVPPGQGDEQYF
DNA: TGCAGCGTTGTCCCCCCCGGACAGGGAGACGAGCAGTACTTC
V: TRBV29-1
D: TRBD1
J: TRBJ2-7
size: -

CDR3: CASSPFVAGRYEQYF
DNA: TGTGCCAGCAGCCCTTTTGTAGCGGGACGCTACGAGCAGTACTTC
V: TRBV3-1/TRBV3-2
D: TRBD2
J: TRBJ2-7
size: -

CDR3: CASSIDLQASGANVLTF
DNA: TGTGCCAGTAGTATAGACCTCCAGGCCTCTGGGGCCAACGTCCTGACTTTC
V: TRBV19
D: -
J: TRBJ2-6
size: -

CDR3: CASSIAHKLDEAFF
DNA: TGTGCCAGTAGTATTGCCCATAAACTAGATGAAGCTTTCTTT
V: TRBV19
D: -
J: TRBJ1-1
size: -

CDR3: CASSRTASNYGYTF
DNA: TGTGCCAGCTCACGGACAGCTTCTAACTATGGCTACACCTTC
V: TRBV18
D: -
J: TRBJ1-2
size: -

CDR3: CASSPGTSGYNEKLFF
DNA: TGCGCCAGCAGCCCGGGAACTTCGGGCTATAATGAAAAACTGTTTTTT
V: TRBV5-1
D: -
J: TRBJ1-4
size: -

CDR3: CASTETLAGTDTQYF
DNA: TGTGCCAGCACCGAAACACTAGCGGGAACAGATACGCAGTATTTT
V: TRBV2
D: TRBD2
J: TRBJ2-3
size: few

CDR3: CASKKVQGLLSNTEAFF
DNA: TGTGCCAGTAAGAAAGTTCAGGGGCTCCTATCGAACACTGAAGCTTTCTTT
V: TRBV19
D: -
J: TRBJ1-1
size: few

CDR3: CAISATGSNYGYTF
DNA: TGTGCCATCAGTGCAACAGGGTCGAACTATGGCTACACCTTC
V: TRBV10-3
D: -
J: TRBJ1-2
size: -

CDR3: CAISGSGGGVETEAFF
DNA: TGTGCCATCAGTGGTTCCGGGGGAGGGGTAGAAACTGAAGCTTTCTTT
V: TRBV10-3
D: -
J: TRBJ1-1
size: -